The clone carrying this TCR beta chain appeared a few times. Antigen: not known. Using roughly 200 ng DNA, 30,000 to 35,000 T cell genomes, the sorted-subset replicate PCRs were run. Libraries were prepared by immunoSEQ multiplex PCR; TCRdb keeps only in-frame clonotypes and omits some of them. The sample yields about 800,000 clones, 90% to 97% seen once. These data are taken from a study of shared clonotypes between healthy human individuals. Study conclusions and caveats: Measured sharing among donors was expected to vary with sequencing depth.

Germline lookup yields CDR1 SGHRS and CDR2 YFSETQ. This CDR3 region has 16 residues. J gave up 0 bases and V 3 bases, and 5 bases lay outside the gene matches. CD45RO negativity and positive selection for CCR7 defined naive CD8 cells, a population that excluded terminally differentiated effector memory CD45RA+ cells. Caucasian adults residing in Nashville, Tennessee made up all the donors. Sequences were obtained from naive CD8+ T cells sorted from blood. The V call is TRBV5-1, the J call TRBJ2-7; 11 bases line up with TRBD2. The receptor comes from a man aged 30 to 45 in good health. The CDR3 region is CASSSGTSGPSYEQYF. The DNA of the CDR3 is TGCGCCAGCAGCTCCGGGACTAGCGGTCCCTCCTACGAGCAGTACTTC.